One sample yielded the 22 T cell receptor beta chains listed below, sequenced in a study of molecular identifiers for immune sequencing clone quantification. TCRdb independently ran MiXCR on the PCR reads; one entry per CDR3 protein. The repertoire consists of some 580,000 distinct CDR3 sequences, with roughly 23% occurring once and the leading ten covering about 0.8%. The sample comprised naive CD8+ T cells from blood, with Jurkat cell RNA spiked in. Subset specified: FACS-sorted CD8+CD4-CCR7+CD45RA+ naive T cells. Every receptor here comes from a human donor in good health. Some libraries in this study had Jurkat cell RNA spiked in.

About this clonotype: This may come from a read error, since a much larger clone is one base off. The chain combines TRBV15 with TRBJ1-1, with D perhaps matching TRBD1 (6 bases). The V gene's germline CDR1 is LNHNV and CDR2 YYDKDF (reference sequence). CDR3 size: 16 residues. CDR3 coding DNA: TGTGCCACCAGCAGAACCCCCCGGGGCAGGGGCACTGAAGCTCTCTTT. Its translation: CATSRTPRGRGTEALF.

The V gene is TRBV28, the J gene TRBJ1-3; unclear D gene. Germline V lookup: CDR1 MDHEN, CDR2 SYDVKM. This CDR3 contains 15 residues. V lost 3 bases and J 0 bases, leaving 9 bases between the germline ends. The DNA of the CDR3 is TGTGCCAGCAGTTTGACGCGGAGCTCTGGAAACACCATATATTTT. Translating gives CASSLTRSSGNTIYF.

A note on this clonotype: One junction end disagrees with the germline gene, perhaps due to a read error. The chain couples TRBV6-1 to TRBJ2-3; 10 nucleotides line up with TRBD1. This CDR3 is built from 18 residues. Germline loops: CDR1 MNHNS, CDR2 SASEGT. CDR3 protein: CASSLPTQTGGNTDAQYF. The DNA for the CDR3 is TGTGCCAGCAGCCTACCCACTCAGACAGGGGGCAACACAGATGCGCAGTATTTC.

This clonotype occurred a few times. The rearrangement uses TRBV11-2 and TRBJ2-1; 7 positions agree with TRBD2. There are 16 residues in the CDR3. Trimming removed 3 bases from V and 3 bases from J; junction bases left unmatched: 8. Germline lookup yields CDR1 SGHAT and CDR2 FQNNGV. The CDR3 spells CASSFTGAGDYNEQFF. The CDR3 DNA reads TGTGCCAGCAGCTTCACTGGGGCGGGGGACTACAATGAGCAGTTCTTC.

This chain joins TRBV5-6 and TRBJ2-5; D is unresolved. The CDR3 is 14 residues long. Germline-derived CDR1 and CDR2 are SGHDT and YYEEEE. Trimming took off 1 base at V and 5 bases at J, with 12 bases between the two ends. This chain's CDR3 is CASSLWRGTETQYF. The CDR3 DNA reads TGTGCCAGCAGCTTGTGGCGAGGTACGGAGACCCAGTACTTC.

There are many counts of this clonotype. This chain uses TRBV28 with TRBJ2-5; 8 positions match TRBD2. The CDR3 totals 18 residues. Germline V gives CDR1 MDHEN, CDR2 SYDVKM. Trimming removed 3 bases from V and 0 bases from J; junction bases left unmatched: 12. The CDR3, as DNA: TGTGCCAGCAGTTTGGATCTACTAGCGGAGTCCCACCAAGAGACCCAGTACTTC. This codes for CASSLDLLAESHQETQYF.

This clonotype has at least ten counts. This sequence joins TRBV4-2 and TRBJ2-7; 10 bases align to TRBD2. With 5 bases clipped from V and 2 bases from J, the junction kept 9 bases outside the gene matches. The CDR3 totals 16 residues. Per the germline V gene, CDR1 is LGHNA and CDR2 is YNFKEQ. The DNA for the CDR3 is TGTGCCAGCAGCGCGGCACCGGGACTAGCGCCCTACGAGCAGTACTTC. It yields the protein CASSAAPGLAPYEQYF.

As regards this clonotype: This may be a read error: a much more frequent sequence differs by one nucleotide. The CDR3 is CASGSGLAAGELFF. The CDR3 bases are TGTGCCAGCGGCTCTGGACTAGCGGCCGGGGAGCTGTTTTTT. The V call is TRBV5-4, the J call TRBJ2-2; 10 bases align to TRBD2. Germline CDR1 reads SGHNT; CDR2 reads YYREEE (reference sequence). V lost 7 bases and J lost 6; bases outside the gene matches: 6. This CDR3 has 14 residues.

To note about this clonotype: This probably arose from a read error, given a far larger clone one base away. The chain carries TRBV12-5 and TRBJ2-7; D may match TRBD1 or TRBD2 (5 bases each). The CDR3 sequence is 13 residues long. The germline V and J ends were trimmed by 8 bases and 4 bases, with 15 bases remaining between them. Germline lookup yields CDR1 LGHNT and CDR2 FRNRAP. The CDR3 here is CASCPGPIYEQYF. The CDR3 DNA reads as TGTGCTAGTTGCCCGGGACCCATTTACGAGCAGTACTTC.

This clonotype was detected only a few times. The gene calls are TRBV19 and TRBJ2-3, with 9 nucleotides matching TRBD2. This CDR3 contains 16 residues. V was pared by 4 bases and J by 4 bases, with 9 bases of the junction left unmatched. CDR1 is LNHDA and CDR2 is SQIVND in the germline V gene (reference sequence). The CDR3 loop reads CASSRVAGAVADTQYF. CDR3 coding DNA: TGTGCCAGTAGTAGAGTAGCGGGAGCAGTTGCAGATACGCAGTATTTT.

Remarks on this clonotype: This may come from a read error, since a much larger clone is one base off. The CDR3 protein is CASGFPGRDTEAFF. The CDR3 bases are TGTGCCAGCGGCTTTCCAGGCAGGGACACTGAAGCTTTCTTT. The chain has TRBV7-9 and TRBJ1-1, with D maybe TRBD1 (5 bases). CDR3 length: 14 amino acids. Looked up from germline, CDR1 is SEHNR and CDR2 is FQNEAQ (reference sequence).

This clonotype was picked up many times. The chain is built from TRBV5-1 and TRBJ2-1; D possibly corresponds to TRBD1 (5 bases). With 3 bases removed from V and 10 bases from J, the gap between germline ends came to 11 bases. The CDR3 spans 12 residues. Germline V gene data show CDR1 as SGHRS and CDR2 as YFSETQ. The CDR3 is CASSYGYREQFF. DNA of the CDR3: TGCGCCAGCAGCTATGGATACAGGGAGCAGTTCTTC.

The chain links TRBV6-5 to TRBJ2-6; D is unresolved. The germline V gene has CDR1 MNHEY and CDR2 SVGAGI. The V end was cut by 2 bases, the J end by 0 bases, with 14 bases between. CDR3 size: 18 residues. DNA of the CDR3: TGTGCCAGCAGTTACCTTGCCCAATCCCCCTCTGGGGCCAACGTCCTGACTTTC. The encoded protein is CASSYLAQSPSGANVLTF.

Concerning this clonotype itself: The junction shows a germline mismatch at one end, possibly a read error. This chain joins TRBV4-3 and TRBJ2-6, with D possibly called TRBD1 or TRBD2 (5 bases each). From germline, CDR1 is LGHNA and CDR2 YSLEER. The CDR3 loop spans 21 amino acids. The CDR3 DNA reads as TGCGCCAGCAGCCAAGATAAAGTGGGGACGCAATATAGCTCTGGGACCAACGTCCTGACTTTC. Its protein product is CASSQDKVGTQYSSGTNVLTF.

This clonotype was found many times. The chain recombines TRBV12-3 or TRBV12-4 with TRBJ1-1; 9 nucleotides match TRBD1. This CDR3 region has 15 residues. V was clipped by 6 bases and J by 0 bases; unmatched bases: 5. This CDR3 is CASRGGQGLNTEAFF. The CDR3 nucleotides read TGTGCCAGCAGGGGAGGACAGGGGCTGAACACTGAAGCTTTCTTT.

The genes are TRBV6-2 or TRBV6-3 and TRBJ2-1, with D maybe TRBD2 (6 bases). CDR1 and CDR2 from the germline V gene are MNHEY and SVGEGT. V was shortened by 0 bases and J by 6 bases, with 9 bases between the two germline ends. This CDR3 spans 14 amino acids. Here the CDR3 DNA reads TGTGCCAGCAGTTACTCTTTGACTAGCAATGAGCAGTTCTTC. Encoded protein: CASSYSLTSNEQFF.

This clonotype was picked up a small number of times. This sequence joins TRBV27 and TRBJ1-1; possible D gene TRBD1, 6 bases. The germline V and J ends were trimmed by 4 bases and 4 bases, with 13 bases remaining between them. CDR1 MNHEY and CDR2 SMNVEV come from the germline V gene (reference sequence). This CDR3 is built from 14 residues. CDR3 sequence (DNA): TGTGCCAGCAGTTCGACAGGTCCGTCCACTGAAGCTTTCTTT. It encodes CASSSTGPSTEAFF.

This clonotype was picked up many times. The genes are TRBV9 and TRBJ1-1, with 7 bases identical to TRBD1. Germline V gene data show CDR1 as SGDLS and CDR2 as YYNGEE. V shed 0 bases, J shed 7 bases, and the junction held 6 bases outside the gene matches. The CDR3 consists of 14 residues. CDR3 residues: CASSVGGRDSEAFF. CDR3 bases: TGTGCCAGCAGCGTAGGTGGCCGGGACAGTGAAGCTTTCTTT.

In regard to this clonotype: The junction and the germline gene differ at one end; a read error may be behind it. The chain employs TRBV20-1 and TRBJ1-1; D not certain. Germline lookup yields CDR1 DFQATT and CDR2 SNEGSKA (reference sequence). The CDR3 is 15 amino acids. CDR3 in amino acids: CSARDFKDVNTEALF. The CDR3 bases are TGCAGTGCTAGAGATTTTAAGGACGTTAACACTGAAGCTCTCTTT.

The chain is built from TRBV7-8 and TRBJ2-1; D unresolved. CDR1 is SGHVS, CDR2 FQNEAQ, per germline. The CDR3 runs to 15 residues. Trimming took 2 bases from V and 7 from J, leaving 15 bases between them. The CDR3 sequence is CASSLIVGIPNEQFF. The DNA for the CDR3 is TGTGCCAGCAGCTTAATCGTGGGGATCCCGAATGAGCAGTTCTTC.

This clonotype has only a few counts. The chain joins TRBV27 to TRBJ1-1; 12 bases fit TRBD1. V was clipped by 5 bases and J by 4 bases; unmatched bases: 14. Germline V CDR1 and CDR2: MNHEY, SMNVEV (reference sequence). This CDR3 has 18 amino acids. CDR3 loop: CASSSRTGQGARSTEAFF. DNA of the CDR3: TGTGCCAGCAGTAGTAGGACGGGACAGGGGGCGAGGAGCACTGAAGCTTTCTTT.

This clonotype has just one count. A much bigger clone sits one base away, suggesting this may be a read error. The chain recombines TRBV12-3 or TRBV12-4 with TRBJ1-4; a possible D gene is TRBD1 (5 bases). Trimming took 5 bases from V and 6 from J, leaving 16 bases between them. The CDR3 has 15 amino acids. The CDR3 DNA reads as TGTGCCAGCAGTCTATCAGCTAGAGGGGATGAAAAACTGTTTTTT. This codes for CASSLSARGDEKLFF.